This entry describes one T cell receptor (beta chain). TCR beta VDJ and CDR3 profiles were obtained from a genomic DNA template. One entry per CDR3 protein, called by TCRdb with MiXCR from the reads. The repertoire has under 350,000 distinct CDR3 sequences, around three fifths of them found once; the top ten carry 1% to 1.5%. This sample was included in a study of CD8+CD57+ T cells in acquired aplastic anemia. Before being chosen for sequencing, patients had shown CD8+CD57+ cell expansion by flow cytometry. No patient had been given any therapy when blood was sampled. The V end lost 5 bases, the J end lost 7 bases, and 12 bases lay between the germline ends. The germline CDR1 and CDR2 sequences are SNHLY and FYNNEI. This CDR3 spans 14 amino acids.

The chain has TRBV2 and TRBJ1-6; the D gene is possibly TRBD1 (6 bases). Sequenced material: sorted CD4+, CD8+, or CD8+CD57+ T cells (not recorded which) from PBMCs. This sequence was found in a human donor with aplastic anemia. CDR3 protein: CASSFSRGNSPLHF. The CDR3 coding sequence is TGTGCCAGCAGTTTTAGCAGGGGAAATTCACCCCTCCACTTT.